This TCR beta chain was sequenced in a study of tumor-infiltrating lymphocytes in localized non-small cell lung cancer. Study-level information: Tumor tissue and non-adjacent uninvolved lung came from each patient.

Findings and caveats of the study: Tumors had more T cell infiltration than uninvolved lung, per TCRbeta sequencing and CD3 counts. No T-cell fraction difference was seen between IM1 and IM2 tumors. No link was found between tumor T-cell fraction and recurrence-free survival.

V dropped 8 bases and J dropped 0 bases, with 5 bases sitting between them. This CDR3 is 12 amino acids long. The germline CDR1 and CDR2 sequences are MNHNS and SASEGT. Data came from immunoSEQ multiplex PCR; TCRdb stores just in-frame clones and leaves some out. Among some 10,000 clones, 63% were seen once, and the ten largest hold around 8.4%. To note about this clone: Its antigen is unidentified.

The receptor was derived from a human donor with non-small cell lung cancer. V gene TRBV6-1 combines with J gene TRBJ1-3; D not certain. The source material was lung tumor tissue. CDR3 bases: TGTGCCAGCCTGAGCTCTGGAAACACCATATATTTT. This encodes CASLSSGNTIYF.